Below, one T cell receptor (beta chain) is given with its context. Its target is unknown. The entry originates in a study of a mutant IDH1 vaccine in newly diagnosed glioma. Study information: The sex distribution of treated patients was 62.5% male and around 40% female, with a mean age of around 43 years. Every participant had undergone radiotherapy, temozolomide, or both before, and most underwent both. Broader study findings: It was about 92% of patients that developed vaccine-induced immune responses.

The CDR3 is 15 amino acids. Germline values: CDR1 SQVTM, CDR2 ANQGSEA. Sample time point: week 35, safety follow-up. Topical imiquimod was applied with each vaccine dose, which held 300 ug of mutant IDH1 20-mer peptide. The donors had new WHO grade 3 or 4 astrocytomas; these were IDH1-mutant and ATRX-lost. Clones were read by immunoSEQ multiplex PCR, and TCRdb kept only the in-frame ones, dropping some. Here the sample spans 58,000 or so clones, about 90% being singletons. The clonotype originates from a man aged 35 to 55 with glioma. The sequences come from PBMCs, collected from a glioma patient whose treatment included an IDH1 peptide vaccine. The genes are TRBV29-1 and TRBJ2-3; 9 bases are shared with TRBD2. CDR3 sequence (DNA): TGCAGTGGGGGGGGAGCAGGAGCGGGAGGAGATACGCAGTATTTT. It is translated as CSGGGAGAGGDTQYF.